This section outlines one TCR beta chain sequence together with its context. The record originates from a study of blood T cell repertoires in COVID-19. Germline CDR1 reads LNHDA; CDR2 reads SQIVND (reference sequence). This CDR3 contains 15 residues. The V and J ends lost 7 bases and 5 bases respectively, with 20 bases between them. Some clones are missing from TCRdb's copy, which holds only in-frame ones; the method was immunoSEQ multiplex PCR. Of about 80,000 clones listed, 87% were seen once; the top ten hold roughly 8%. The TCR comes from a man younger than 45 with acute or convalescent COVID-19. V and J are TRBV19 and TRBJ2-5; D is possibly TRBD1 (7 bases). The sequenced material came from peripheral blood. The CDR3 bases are TGTGCCAGTAAGAAAGGAGGGGGCGCTGGGGAGACCCAGTACTTC. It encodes CASKKGGGAGETQYF.